The rows below give T cell receptor beta chains drawn from one sample of a study of blood T cell repertoires in COVID-19. The repertoire was sequenced with immunoSEQ multiplex PCR; TCRdb's copy has only in-frame clones and lacks some. In the table there are under 200,000 clones, over 75% of which are singletons. Sequenced sample: PBMCs or T cells enriched from blood (not recorded which). Receptors originate from a man between 50 and 59 years old who had recovered from COVID-19. CDR3s include the opening cysteine and the closing phenylalanine or tryptophan. The order of the fields is J gene, V gene, CDR3 protein.

J gene: TRBJ2-1
V gene: TRBV6-5
CDR3 protein: CASSYGEGPLNEQFF

J gene: TRBJ2-1
V gene: TRBV5-1
CDR3 protein: CASSPGTRVNEQFF

J gene: TRBJ1-2
V gene: TRBV28
CDR3 protein: CASSLSGDRVEGYTF

J gene: TRBJ2-3
V gene: TRBV7-2
CDR3 protein: CASSRSGGHWYF

J gene: TRBJ2-3
V gene: TRBV5-4
CDR3 protein: CASSRGQGADTQYF

J gene: TRBJ1-5
V gene: TRBV27
CDR3 protein: CASSRDIDQPQHF

J gene: TRBJ2-5
V gene: TRBV10-2
CDR3 protein: CASSAGEETQYF

J gene: TRBJ1-6
V gene: TRBV6-6
CDR3 protein: CASSPVQGANNSPLHF

J gene: TRBJ2-1
V gene: TRBV27
CDR3 protein: CASSPDRREQFF

J gene: TRBJ2-3
V gene: TRBV5-4
CDR3 protein: CASSLVLAGAYTDTQYF

J gene: TRBJ2-3
V gene: TRBV25-1
CDR3 protein: CASSGNGRGGVSTDTQYF

J gene: TRBJ1-6
V gene: TRBV2
CDR3 protein: CASRFDRRTFRSPLHF

J gene: TRBJ2-3
V gene: TRBV9
CDR3 protein: CASSFLSGGHQYTDTQYF

J gene: TRBJ2-7
V gene: TRBV12-5
CDR3 protein: CASGPARRAHSANYEQYF

J gene: TRBJ1-2
V gene: TRBV28
CDR3 protein: CASSLARGGYTF

J gene: TRBJ1-6
V gene: TRBV11-1
CDR3 protein: CASTRGTSNSPLHF

J gene: TRBJ1-2
V gene: TRBV19
CDR3 protein: CASSPWGQISNYGYTF

J gene: TRBJ2-1
V gene: TRBV19
CDR3 protein: CASSIRMGTGTYNEQFF

J gene: TRBJ1-5
V gene: TRBV7-8
CDR3 protein: CASSPRTGGDQPQHF

J gene: TRBJ1-6
V gene: TRBV30
CDR3 protein: CAWRAPGQGYSPLHF

J gene: TRBJ2-7
V gene: TRBV3-1/TRBV3-2
CDR3 protein: CASSLAKRGKQYF

J gene: TRBJ1-5
V gene: TRBV24-1
CDR3 protein: CATSGGRSYQPQHF

J gene: TRBJ2-1
V gene: TRBV5-1
CDR3 protein: CASRGGTASYNEQFF

J gene: TRBJ2-3
V gene: TRBV28
CDR3 protein: CASRLTGLAASTDTQYF

J gene: TRBJ1-2
V gene: TRBV5-1
CDR3 protein: CASSLAGGMAGSGGYTF

J gene: TRBJ2-7
V gene: TRBV2
CDR3 protein: CASSEGASGLDEQYF

J gene: TRBJ2-3
V gene: TRBV5-1
CDR3 protein: CASSLDRGSTDTQYF

J gene: TRBJ1-2
V gene: TRBV3-1/TRBV3-2
CDR3 protein: CASSQRQGDYGYTF